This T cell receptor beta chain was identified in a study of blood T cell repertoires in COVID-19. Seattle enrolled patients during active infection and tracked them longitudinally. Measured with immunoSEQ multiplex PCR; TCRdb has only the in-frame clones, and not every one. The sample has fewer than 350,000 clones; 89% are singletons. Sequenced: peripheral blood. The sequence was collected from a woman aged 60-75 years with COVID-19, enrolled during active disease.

CDR3 region: CASSPIAGGAADTQYF. The CDR3 region has the DNA TGTGCCAGCAGCCCAATAGCGGGGGGCGCGGCAGATACGCAGTATTTT. The chain recombines TRBV9 with TRBJ2-3; 10 bases fit TRBD2. This CDR3 has 16 amino acids. Germline V gene sequence: CDR1 SGDLS, CDR2 YYNGEE. The junction had 9 bases not matched to a gene; V was cut back by 4 bases and J by 4 bases.